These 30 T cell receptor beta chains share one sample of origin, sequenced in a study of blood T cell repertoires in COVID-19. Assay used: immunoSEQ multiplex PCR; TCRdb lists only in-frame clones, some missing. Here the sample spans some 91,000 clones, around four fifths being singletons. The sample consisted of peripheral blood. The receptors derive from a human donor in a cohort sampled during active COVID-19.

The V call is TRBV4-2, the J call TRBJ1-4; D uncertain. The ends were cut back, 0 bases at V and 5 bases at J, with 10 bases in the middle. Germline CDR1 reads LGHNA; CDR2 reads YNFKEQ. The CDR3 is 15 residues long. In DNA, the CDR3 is TGTGCCAGCAGCCAAGAAAGTCTACGGAATGAAAAACTGTTTTTT. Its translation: CASSQESLRNEKLFF.

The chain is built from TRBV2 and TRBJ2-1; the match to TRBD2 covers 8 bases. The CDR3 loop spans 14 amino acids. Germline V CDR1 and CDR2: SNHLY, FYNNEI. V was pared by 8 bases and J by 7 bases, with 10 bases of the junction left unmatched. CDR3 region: CASLNREGDNEQFF. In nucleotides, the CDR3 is TGTGCCAGCCTCAATCGGGAGGGGGATAATGAGCAGTTCTTC.

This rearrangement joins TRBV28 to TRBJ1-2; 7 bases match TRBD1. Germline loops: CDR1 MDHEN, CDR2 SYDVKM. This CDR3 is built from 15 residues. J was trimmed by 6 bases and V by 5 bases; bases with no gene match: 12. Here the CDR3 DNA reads TGTGCCAGCAGTACAGGGGCGACTCCATACCATGGCTACACCTTC. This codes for CASSTGATPYHGYTF.

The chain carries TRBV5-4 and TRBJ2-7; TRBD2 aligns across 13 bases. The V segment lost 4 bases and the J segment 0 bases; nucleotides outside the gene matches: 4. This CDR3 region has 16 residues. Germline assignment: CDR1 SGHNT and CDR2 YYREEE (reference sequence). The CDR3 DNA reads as TGTGCCAGCAGCACGGGACTAGCGGGGATCTCCTACGAGCAGTACTTC. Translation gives CASSTGLAGISYEQYF.

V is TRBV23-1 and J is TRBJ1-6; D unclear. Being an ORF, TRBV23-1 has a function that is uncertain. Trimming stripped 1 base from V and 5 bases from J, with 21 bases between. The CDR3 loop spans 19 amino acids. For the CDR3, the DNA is TGCGCCAGCAGTCAATGGCCCCGTTCCTGCAGGCTCCATAATTCACCCCTCCACTTT. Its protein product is CASSQWPRSCRLHNSPLHF.

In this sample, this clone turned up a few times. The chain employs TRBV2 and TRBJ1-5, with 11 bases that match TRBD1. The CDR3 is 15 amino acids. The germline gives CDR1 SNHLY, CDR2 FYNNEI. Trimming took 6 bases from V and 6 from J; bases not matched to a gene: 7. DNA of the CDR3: TGTGCCAGCAGCGACGGACAGGGGGCAGGTCAGCCCCAGCATTTT. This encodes CASSDGQGAGQPQHF.

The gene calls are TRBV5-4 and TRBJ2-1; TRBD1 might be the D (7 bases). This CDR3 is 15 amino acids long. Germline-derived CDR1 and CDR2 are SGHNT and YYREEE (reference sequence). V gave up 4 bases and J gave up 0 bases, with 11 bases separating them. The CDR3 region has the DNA TGTGCCAGCAGCCACAGGGGAGGCTCCTACAATGAGCAGTTCTTC. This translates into CASSHRGGSYNEQFF.

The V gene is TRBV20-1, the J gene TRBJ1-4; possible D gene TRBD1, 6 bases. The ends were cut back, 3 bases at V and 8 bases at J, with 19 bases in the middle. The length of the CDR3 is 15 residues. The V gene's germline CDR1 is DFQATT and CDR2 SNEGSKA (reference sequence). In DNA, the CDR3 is TGCAGTGCTAGTCTTTGGGGGCGCGAAGGGGAAAAACTGTTTTTT. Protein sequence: CSASLWGREGEKLFF.

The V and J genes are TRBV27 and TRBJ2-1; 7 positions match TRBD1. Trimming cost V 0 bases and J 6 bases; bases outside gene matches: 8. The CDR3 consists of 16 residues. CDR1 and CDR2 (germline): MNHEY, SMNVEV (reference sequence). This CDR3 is CASSLSRTGTGNEQFF. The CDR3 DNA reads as TGTGCCAGCAGTTTATCCCGGACAGGAACGGGCAATGAGCAGTTCTTC.

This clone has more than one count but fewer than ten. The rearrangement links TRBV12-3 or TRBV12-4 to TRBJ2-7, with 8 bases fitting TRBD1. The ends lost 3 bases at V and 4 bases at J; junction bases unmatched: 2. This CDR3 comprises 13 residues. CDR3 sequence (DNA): TGTGCCAGCAGTTTGCGGACAGGGTACGAGCAGTACTTC. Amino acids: CASSLRTGYEQYF.

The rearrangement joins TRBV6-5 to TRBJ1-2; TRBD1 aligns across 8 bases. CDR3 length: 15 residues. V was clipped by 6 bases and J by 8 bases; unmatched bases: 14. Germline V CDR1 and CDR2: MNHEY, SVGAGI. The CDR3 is CASSGNTDRGRGYTF. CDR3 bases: TGTGCCAGCAGCGGAAACACCGACAGGGGTCGCGGCTACACCTTC.

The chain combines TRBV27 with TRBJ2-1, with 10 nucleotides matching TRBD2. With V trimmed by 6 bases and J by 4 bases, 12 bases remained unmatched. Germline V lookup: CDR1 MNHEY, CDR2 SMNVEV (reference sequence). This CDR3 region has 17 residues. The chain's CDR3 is CASSINKREGKYNEQFF. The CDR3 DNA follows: TGTGCCAGCAGCATAAACAAGCGGGAGGGCAAGTACAATGAGCAGTTCTTC.

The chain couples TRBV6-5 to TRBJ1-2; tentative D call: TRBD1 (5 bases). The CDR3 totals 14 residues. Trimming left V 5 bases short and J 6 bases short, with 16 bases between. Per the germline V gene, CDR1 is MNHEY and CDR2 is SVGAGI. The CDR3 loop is CASSPGGTSHGYTF. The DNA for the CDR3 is TGTGCCAGCAGTCCTGGGGGGACCTCACATGGCTACACCTTC.

DNA for the CDR3: TGTGCCAGCAGTATACAGGGGATCGGGGCCTACAATGAGCAGTTCTTC. Encoded protein: CASSIQGIGAYNEQFF. The chain uses TRBV28 and TRBJ2-1; TRBD1 aligns across 7 bases. Germline CDR1 and CDR2: MDHEN and SYDVKM. Losses at the gene ends were 5 bases for V and 2 bases for J; bases not matched to a gene: 9. The CDR3 has 16 amino acids.

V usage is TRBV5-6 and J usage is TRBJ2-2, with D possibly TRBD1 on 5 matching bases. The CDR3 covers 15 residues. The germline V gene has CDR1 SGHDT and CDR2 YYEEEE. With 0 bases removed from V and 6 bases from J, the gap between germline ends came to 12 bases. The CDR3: CASSLGRRAAGELFF. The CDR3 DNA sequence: TGTGCCAGCAGCTTGGGACGCAGGGCGGCCGGGGAGCTGTTTTTT. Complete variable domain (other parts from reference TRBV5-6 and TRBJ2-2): DAGVTQSPTHLIKTRGQQVTLRCSPKSGHDTVSWYQQALGQGPQFIFQYYEEEERQRGNFPDRFSGHQFPNYSSELNVNALLLGDSALYLCASSLGRRAAGELFFGEGSRLTVL.

CDR3 amino acids: CASSVGPIHSGNTIYF. DNA for the CDR3: TGTGCCAGCAGCGTAGGTCCCATACACTCTGGAAACACCATATATTTT. The chain carries TRBV9 and TRBJ1-3; D is ambiguous. There are 16 residues in the CDR3. The germline gives CDR1 SGDLS, CDR2 YYNGEE. Trimming stripped 0 bases from V and 0 bases from J, with 10 bases between.

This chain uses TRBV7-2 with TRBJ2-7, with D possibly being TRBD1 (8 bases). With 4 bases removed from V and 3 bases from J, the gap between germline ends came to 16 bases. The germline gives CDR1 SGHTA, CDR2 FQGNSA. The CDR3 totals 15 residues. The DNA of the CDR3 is TGTGCCAGCAGCTCACAGGGGGGGACACACTACGAGCAGTACTTC. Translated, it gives CASSSQGGTHYEQYF.

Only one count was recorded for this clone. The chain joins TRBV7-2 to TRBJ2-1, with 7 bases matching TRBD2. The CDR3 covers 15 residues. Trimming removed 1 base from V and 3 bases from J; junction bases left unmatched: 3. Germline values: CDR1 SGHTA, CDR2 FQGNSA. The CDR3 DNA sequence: TGTGCCAGCAGCTTAGGTGGGAGGGTCTACAATGAGCAGTTCTTC. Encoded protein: CASSLGGRVYNEQFF.

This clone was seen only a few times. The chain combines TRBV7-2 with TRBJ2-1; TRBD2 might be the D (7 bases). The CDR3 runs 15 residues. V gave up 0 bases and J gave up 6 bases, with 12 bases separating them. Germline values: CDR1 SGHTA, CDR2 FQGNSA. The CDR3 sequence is CASSLARGASNEQFF. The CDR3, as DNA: TGTGCCAGCAGCTTAGCTCGGGGGGCGAGCAATGAGCAGTTCTTC. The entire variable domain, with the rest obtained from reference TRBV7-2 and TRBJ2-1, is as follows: GAGVSQSPSNKVTEKGKDVELRCDPISGHTALYWYRQSLGQGLEFLIYFQGNSAPDKSGLPSDRFSAERTGGSVSTLTIQRTQQEDSAVYLCASSLARGASNEQFFGPGTRLTVL.

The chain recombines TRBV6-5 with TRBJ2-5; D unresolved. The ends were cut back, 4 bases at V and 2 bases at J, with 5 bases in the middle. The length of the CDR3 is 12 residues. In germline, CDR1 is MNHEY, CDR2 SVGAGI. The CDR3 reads CASSSTQETQYF. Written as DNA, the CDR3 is TGTGCCAGCAGTTCCACACAAGAGACCCAGTACTTC.

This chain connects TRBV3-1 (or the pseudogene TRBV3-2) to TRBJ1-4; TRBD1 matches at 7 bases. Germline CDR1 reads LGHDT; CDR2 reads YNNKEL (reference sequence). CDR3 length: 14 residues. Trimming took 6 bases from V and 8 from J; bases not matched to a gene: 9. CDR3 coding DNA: TGTGCCAGCAGTAACAGGGGTCCTCGGGAAAAACTGTTTTTT. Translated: CASSNRGPREKLFF.

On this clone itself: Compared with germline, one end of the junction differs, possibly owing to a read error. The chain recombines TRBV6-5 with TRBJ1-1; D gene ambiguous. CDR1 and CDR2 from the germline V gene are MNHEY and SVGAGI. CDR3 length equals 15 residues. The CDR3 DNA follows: TGTGCCAGCAGTGACTCCGGACTTATGAACACTGAAGCTTTCTTT. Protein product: CASSDSGLMNTEAFF.

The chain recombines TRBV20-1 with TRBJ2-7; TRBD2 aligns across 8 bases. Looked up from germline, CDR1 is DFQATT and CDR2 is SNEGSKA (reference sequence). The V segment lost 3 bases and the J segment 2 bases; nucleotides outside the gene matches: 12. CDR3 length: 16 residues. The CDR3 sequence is CSASSVPSGRTYEQYF. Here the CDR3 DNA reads TGCAGTGCTAGTTCGGTCCCGAGCGGGAGAACCTACGAGCAGTACTTC.

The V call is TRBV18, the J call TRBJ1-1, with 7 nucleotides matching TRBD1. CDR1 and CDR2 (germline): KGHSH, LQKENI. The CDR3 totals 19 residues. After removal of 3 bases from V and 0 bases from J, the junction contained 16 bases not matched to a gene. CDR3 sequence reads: CASSPPPWGQNILNTEAFF. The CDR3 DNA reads TGTGCCAGCTCACCCCCCCCGTGGGGACAGAATATTTTGAACACTGAAGCTTTCTTT.

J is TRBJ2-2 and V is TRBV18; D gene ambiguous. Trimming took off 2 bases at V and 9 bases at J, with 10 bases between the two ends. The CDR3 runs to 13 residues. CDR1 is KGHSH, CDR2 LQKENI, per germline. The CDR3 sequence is CASSPYSYRELFF. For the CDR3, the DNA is TGTGCCAGCTCACCATACAGTTACCGGGAGCTGTTTTTT.

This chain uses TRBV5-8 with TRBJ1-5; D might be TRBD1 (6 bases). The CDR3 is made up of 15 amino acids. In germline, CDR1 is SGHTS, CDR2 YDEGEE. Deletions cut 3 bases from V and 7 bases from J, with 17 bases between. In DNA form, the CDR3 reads TGTGCCAGCAGCTCTAGTAGGGGGGGCGAGCAGCCCCAGCATTTT. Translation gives CASSSSRGGEQPQHF.

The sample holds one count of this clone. The CDR3 is CASSESGFNLTF. The CDR3, as DNA: TGCGCCAGCAGTGAGTCCGGTTTCAACCTGACTTTC. This chain connects TRBV10-2 to TRBJ2-6; the D is unclear. The ends were cut back, 0 bases at V and 15 bases at J, with 9 bases in the middle. The CDR3 runs to 12 residues. Germline V gives CDR1 WSHSY, CDR2 SAAADI.

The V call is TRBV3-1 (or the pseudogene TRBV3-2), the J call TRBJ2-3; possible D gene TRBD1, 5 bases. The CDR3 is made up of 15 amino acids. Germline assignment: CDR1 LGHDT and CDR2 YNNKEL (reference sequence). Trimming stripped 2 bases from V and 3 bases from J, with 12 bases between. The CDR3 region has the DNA TGTGCCAGCAGCCAAACAGACAGTTCTACAGATACGCAGTATTTT. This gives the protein CASSQTDSSTDTQYF.

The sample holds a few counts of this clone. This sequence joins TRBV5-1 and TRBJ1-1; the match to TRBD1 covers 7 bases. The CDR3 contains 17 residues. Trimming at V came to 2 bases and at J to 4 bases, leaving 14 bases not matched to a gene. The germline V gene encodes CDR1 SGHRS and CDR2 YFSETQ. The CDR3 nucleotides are TGCGCCAGCAGCTTACGACAGGGCGAGAATAGGATCACTGAAGCTTTCTTT. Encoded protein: CASSLRQGENRITEAFF.

The CDR3 region has the DNA TGTGCCAGCAGCCGGACGGGAGGCGCAGAGACCCAGTACTTC. It translates to CASSRTGGAETQYF. The chain has TRBV6-5 and TRBJ2-5, with 7 bases matching TRBD2. The length of the CDR3 is 14 residues. Germline values: CDR1 MNHEY, CDR2 SVGAGI. The V and J ends lost 6 bases and 4 bases, in that order; junction bases with no gene match: 8.